These 7 T cell receptor beta chains share one sample of origin, sequenced in a study of blood T cell repertoires in COVID-19. Sequencing was performed with immunoSEQ multiplex PCR; in TCRdb, only in-frame clones are kept and a portion is missing. The profile shows roughly 190,000 clones, roughly 89% of them singletons. Sequencing was carried out using PBMCs or T cells enriched from blood (not recorded which). The receptor set was obtained from a young woman who had been exposed to COVID-19.

The chain uses TRBV6-5 and TRBJ1-5; perhaps TRBD1 as D (5 bases). The CDR3 contains 12 residues. V lost 6 bases, J lost 10 bases, and 13 bases lay in between. Per germline, CDR1 MNHEY and CDR2 SVGAGI. The CDR3 loop reads CASRTQGGPQHF. In nucleotides, the CDR3 is TGTGCCAGCAGGACCCAGGGCGGCCCCCAGCATTTT.

The genes are TRBV19 and TRBJ1-4; tentative D call: TRBD1 (6 bases). V dropped 3 bases and J dropped 3 bases, with 14 bases sitting between them. The germline gives CDR1 LNHDA, CDR2 SQIVND (reference sequence). The CDR3 runs to 16 residues. The chain's CDR3 is CASSMQGFGANEKLFF. The CDR3 DNA reads TGTGCCAGTAGTATGCAGGGGTTTGGAGCTAATGAAAAACTGTTTTTT.

The rearrangement joins TRBV11-2 to TRBJ1-1, with 7 bases that match TRBD1. The CDR3 covers 15 residues. Germline V gives CDR1 SGHAT, CDR2 FQNNGV. Germline trimming cut 6 bases from V and 3 bases from J; bases unmatched to any gene: 10. In DNA form, the CDR3 reads TGTGCCAGCAGAGGGGCAGGGGGTGAGGACACTGAAGCTTTCTTT. This gives the protein CASRGAGGEDTEAFF. Supplemented by reference TRBV11-2 and TRBJ1-1, the full variable domain reads EAGVAQSPRYKIIEKRQSVAFWCNPISGHATLYWYQQILGQGPKLLIQFQNNGVVDDSQLPKDRFSAERLKGVDSTLKIQPAKLEDSAVYLCASRGAGGEDTEAFFGQGTRLTVV.

The chain couples TRBV7-2 to TRBJ2-1; possibly TRBD1 for D (5 bases). The CDR3 runs 15 residues. Germline V gene data show CDR1 as SGHTA and CDR2 as FQGNSA. Trimming took off 3 bases at V and 0 bases at J, with 9 bases between the two ends. The DNA for the CDR3 is TGTGCCAGCAGCTTGAGACAGAGCTCCTACAATGAGCAGTTCTTC. Its protein is CASSLRQSSYNEQFF.

This chain connects TRBV28 to TRBJ1-1; maybe TRBD1 (6 bases). Trimming took 5 bases from V and 4 from J, leaving 8 bases between them. The CDR3 is made up of 12 amino acids. Germline values: CDR1 MDHEN, CDR2 SYDVKM. The CDR3 coding sequence is TGTGCCAGCAGTACAGGGCCCACTGAAGCTTTCTTT. Its translation is CASSTGPTEAFF.

The chain couples TRBV2 to TRBJ1-1, with D tentatively TRBD1 (5 bases). CDR3 size: 15 residues. V lost 2 bases, J lost 0 bases, and 10 bases lay in between. In germline, CDR1 is SNHLY, CDR2 FYNNEI. The CDR3 loop reads CASSETDTMNTEAFF. CDR3 DNA: TGTGCCAGCAGTGAAACGGACACAATGAACACTGAAGCTTTCTTT.

The chain is built from TRBV6-5 and TRBJ1-3; tentative D call: TRBD1 (6 bases). Germline CDR1 and CDR2: MNHEY and SVGAGI. The CDR3 is made up of 15 amino acids. Trimming removed 5 bases from V and 4 bases from J, with 15 bases in between. CDR3 region: CASSRGGGWGNTIYF. The CDR3 DNA is TGTGCCAGCAGTCGCGGGGGGGGCTGGGGAAACACCATATATTTT.